The sequence of this TCR beta chain was determined in a study of blood T cells in healthy people across ages. This clonotype has only a few counts. A J-beta primer mix and a sample-barcoded 5' primer were used in a second PCR of roughly 7 to 12 cycles. TCRdb redid the calling of the 5' RACE reads with MiXCR, one entry per CDR3 protein. The top ten hold around 11% of the sample, which has approximately 1.5 million distinct CDR3 sequences, 34% seen once. Source material: blood. This clonotype originated in a woman in her 30s in good health.

CDR3 protein: CASTDYFLGYTF. CDR3 bases: TGTGCCAGCACCGACTACTTTCTAGGCTACACCTTC. The J gene is TRBJ1-2, the V gene TRBV7-9, with unresolved D. The CDR3 has 12 residues. Germline V lookup: CDR1 SEHNR, CDR2 FQNEAQ (reference sequence). V lost 7 bases, J lost 8 bases, and 14 bases lay in between. The full variable domain, rest sourced from reference TRBV7-9 and TRBJ1-2, is DTGVSQNPRHKITKRGQNVTFRCDPISEHNRLYWYRQTLGQGPEFLTYFQNEAQLEKSRLLSDRFSAERPKGSFSTLEIQRTEQGDSAMYLCASTDYFLGYTFGSGTRLTVV.